This T cell receptor beta chain derives from a study of cytomegalovirus exposure and HLA in healthy donors. It was with 60 Vbeta and 13 Jbeta primers that the PCR ran. Profiling relied on immunoSEQ multiplex PCR, and the TCRdb table lists in-frame clones only, not all of them. The sample lists some 110,000 clones, around four fifths occurring once. V lost 1 base and J 5 bases, leaving 11 bases between the germline ends. This CDR3 comprises 14 residues. The germline V gene encodes CDR1 MNHNS and CDR2 SASEGT. This receptor was taken from a man aged 50-59 years in good health and CMV-seronegative. The V call is TRBV6-1, the J call TRBJ2-5; D remains unclear. The sample was PBMCs. The CDR3 DNA reads TGTGCCAGCAGTGAAGATCCGAGGAGTGAGACCCAGTACTTC. The encoded protein is CASSEDPRSETQYF.